This T cell receptor beta chain was captured by sequencing in a study of blood T cell repertoires in COVID-19. Looked up from germline, CDR1 is DFQATT and CDR2 is SNEGSKA (reference sequence). The CDR3 contains 10 residues. The table came from immunoSEQ multiplex PCR; TCRdb's copy has only in-frame clones and leaves some out. This sample yields about 130,000 clones, of which over 80% are seen a single time; roughly 12% belongs to the top ten. The V gene is TRBV20-1, the J gene TRBJ2-1; perhaps TRBD2 as D (6 bases). This clonotype was obtained from a man aged 55 to 69 with acute or convalescent COVID-19. The sequenced sample was peripheral blood. CDR3 coding DNA: TGCAGCGCGGGGAACAATGAGCAGTTCTTC. Amino acid sequence: CSAGNNEQFF.